The 3 T cell receptor beta chains listed next were all sequenced from one sample in a study of metastatic and nonmetastatic thyroid tumors. TCRdb re-analyzed the PCR reads through MiXCR. The sample lists 30,000 or so clones; less than 30% were seen once. Prior to thyroid surgery, none of the patients had received any treatment. Sequences were obtained from blood. These TCRs come from a female donor with papillary thyroid cancer or a benign thyroid nodule (not recorded which). Some clones in this sample may be carry-over from other donors' samples.

With regard to this clone: The conserved final phenylalanine or tryptophan is absent from the CDR3, which likely points to a read error. The sample holds other DNA sequences that translate to the same CDR3. The chain combines TRBV27 with TRBJ2-7; possible D gene TRBD2, 6 bases. CDR1 and CDR2 (germline): MNHEY, SMNVEV (reference sequence). There are 16 residues in the CDR3. The DNA for the CDR3 is TGTGCCAGCAGTTTCACGGGAGCCCCTATTATCTACGATCAGTACCTC. Translating it yields CASSFTGAPIIYDQYL.

This clone was seen at least ten times. V and J are TRBV7-2 and TRBJ1-4; unclear D gene. The germline V gene has CDR1 SGHTA and CDR2 FQGNSA. V dropped 3 bases and J dropped 2 bases, with 7 bases sitting between them. There are 14 residues in the CDR3. Here the CDR3 reads CASSFEATNEKLFF. CDR3 DNA: TGTGCCAGCAGCTTCGAGGCGACTAATGAAAAACTGTTTTTT. Looking up the rest from reference TRBV7-2 and TRBJ1-4 gives the full variable domain: GAGVSQSPSNKVTEKGKDVELRCDPISGHTALYWYRQSLGQGLEFLIYFQGNSAPDKSGLPSDRFSAERTGGSVSTLTIQRTQQEDSAVYLCASSFEATNEKLFFGSGTQLSVL.

Comment on this clone: The junction departs from germline at one end; a sequencing error may be responsible. The gene calls are TRBV5-1 and TRBJ2-6, with D tentatively TRBD1 (7 bases). Germline V gene sequence: CDR1 SGHRS, CDR2 YFSETQ. This CDR3 is built from 17 residues. In DNA, the CDR3 is TGCGCCAGCAGCTTGGGACAGGGCGGGGCTGGGGCCAACGTACTGAATTTC. It is translated as CASSLGQGGAGANVLNF.